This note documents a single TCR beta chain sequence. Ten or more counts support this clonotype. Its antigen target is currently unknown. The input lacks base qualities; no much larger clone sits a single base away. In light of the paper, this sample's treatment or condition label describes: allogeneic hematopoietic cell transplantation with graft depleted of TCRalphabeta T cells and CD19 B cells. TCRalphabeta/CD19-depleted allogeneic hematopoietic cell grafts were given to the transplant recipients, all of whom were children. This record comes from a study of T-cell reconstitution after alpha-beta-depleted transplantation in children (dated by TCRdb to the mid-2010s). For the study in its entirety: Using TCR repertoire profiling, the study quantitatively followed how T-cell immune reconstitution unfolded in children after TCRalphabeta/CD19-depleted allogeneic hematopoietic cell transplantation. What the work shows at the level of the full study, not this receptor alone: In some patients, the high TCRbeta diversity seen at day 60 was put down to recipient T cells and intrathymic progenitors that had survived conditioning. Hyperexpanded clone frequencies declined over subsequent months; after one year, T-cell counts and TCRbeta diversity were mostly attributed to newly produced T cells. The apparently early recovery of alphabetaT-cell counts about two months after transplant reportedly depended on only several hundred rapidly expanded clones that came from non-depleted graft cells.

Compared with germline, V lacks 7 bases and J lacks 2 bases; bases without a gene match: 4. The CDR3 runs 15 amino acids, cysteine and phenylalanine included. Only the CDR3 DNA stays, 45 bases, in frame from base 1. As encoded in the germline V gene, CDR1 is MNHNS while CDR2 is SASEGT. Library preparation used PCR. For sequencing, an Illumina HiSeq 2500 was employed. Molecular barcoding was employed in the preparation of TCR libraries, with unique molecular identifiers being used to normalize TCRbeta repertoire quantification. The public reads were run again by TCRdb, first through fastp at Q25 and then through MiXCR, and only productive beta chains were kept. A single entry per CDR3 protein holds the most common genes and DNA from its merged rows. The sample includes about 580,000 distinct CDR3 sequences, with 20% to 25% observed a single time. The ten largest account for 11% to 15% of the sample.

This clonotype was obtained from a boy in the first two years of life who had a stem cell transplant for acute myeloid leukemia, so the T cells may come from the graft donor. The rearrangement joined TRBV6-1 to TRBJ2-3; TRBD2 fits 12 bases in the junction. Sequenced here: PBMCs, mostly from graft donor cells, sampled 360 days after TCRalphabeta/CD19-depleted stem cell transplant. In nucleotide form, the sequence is TGTGCCAGCACACTAGCGGGGGGCCTCACAGATACGCAGTATTTT. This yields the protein CASTLAGGLTDTQYF.